This TCR beta chain came from a study of graft-versus-host responses after intestinal transplantation. Findings of the study overall: Early post-transplant declines in HvG were associated with peak levels of circulating GvH clones. Analysis identified GvH clones in recipient marrow, with some appearing first in ileum or blood.

Clones were sequenced by immunoSEQ multiplex PCR, and TCRdb holds only the in-frame ones, with some missing. The profile shows 35,000 to 40,000 clones, around 86% of them singletons. This clone has just one count. Its antigen is still unknown. The origin of this receptor is a human patient who received an intestinal transplant, so some T cells may come from the graft donor. The sequencing used PBMCs, collected 1070 days after transplant.

CDR3: CASSPYREDTGELFF. CDR3 DNA: TGTGCCAGCAGCCCCTACCGGGAGGACACCGGGGAGCTGTTTTTT. The rearrangement uses TRBV9 and TRBJ2-2; 7 bases match TRBD2. This CDR3 is 15 amino acids long. Germline CDR1 reads SGDLS; CDR2 reads YYNGEE. V shed 4 bases and J 3 bases; nucleotides not matched to a gene: 6.